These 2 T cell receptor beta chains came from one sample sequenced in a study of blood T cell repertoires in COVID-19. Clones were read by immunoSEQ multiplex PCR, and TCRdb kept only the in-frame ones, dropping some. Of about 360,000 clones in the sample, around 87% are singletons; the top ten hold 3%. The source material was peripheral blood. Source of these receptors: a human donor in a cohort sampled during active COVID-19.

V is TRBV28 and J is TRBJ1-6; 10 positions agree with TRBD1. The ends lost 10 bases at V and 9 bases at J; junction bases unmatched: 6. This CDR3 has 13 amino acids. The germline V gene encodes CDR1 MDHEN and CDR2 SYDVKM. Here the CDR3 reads CAIDRGRSSPLHF. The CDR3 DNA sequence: TGTGCCATCGACAGGGGGCGATCTTCACCCCTCCACTTT.

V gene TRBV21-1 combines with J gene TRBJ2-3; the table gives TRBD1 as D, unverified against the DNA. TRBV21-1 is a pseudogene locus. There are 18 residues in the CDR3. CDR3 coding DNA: TGTGCCAGCAGCAAAGCGCTAGGGGGGACAGGGTCAACAGATACGCAGTATTTT. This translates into CASSKALGGTGSTDTQYF.